The source of this T cell receptor beta chain is a study of T cell responses to AZD1222 COVID-19 vaccine. Study overall: Second doses at about 4 or about 12 weeks were pooled.

The CDR3 loop spans 16 amino acids. Germline CDR1 reads LNHDA; CDR2 reads SQIVND (reference sequence). V gave up 4 bases and J gave up 5 bases, with 15 bases separating them. Sequenced by immunoSEQ multiplex PCR; TCRdb stores in-frame clones only, minus some. The table records 100,000 or so clones, about 80% of them present only once. Whole-study findings and limits: Two doses of AZD1222 preceded a rise in Spike-specific TCR breadth and depth. Every sample of the repertoires postdated the peak T cell response.

In regard to this clone: Its matching antigen is unknown.

The TCR was taken from an adult in good health. The specimen was peripheral blood, collected on day 0 of AZD1222 vaccination. The rearrangement uses TRBV19 and TRBJ1-6, with a tentative D call TRBD1 (5 bases). This chain's CDR3 is CASSTGRQTNNSPLHF. In nucleotides, the CDR3 is TGTGCCAGTAGTACAGGTCGACAGACGAATAATTCACCCCTCCACTTT.